This T cell receptor beta chain was captured by sequencing in a study of vaccination effects on CD4 cells after COVID-19. The wider study: Relative to the second dose, post-vaccine samples were obtained a median of 72 days later.

Before sequencing, viral peptide pools were used by the ViraFEST assay to expand antigen-specific CD4+ T cells. Subsequent to 10 days of culture, CD4+ T cells were isolated. Participants completed two doses of the BNT162b2 or mRNA-1273 vaccine. In culture with around 10 IU/ml IL-2 and about 10 ug/ml peptides, PBMC were grown at a few million per well. In the cultures, half the medium was exchanged for IL-2 medium on days 3 and 7. Study-level results: At late timepoints after vaccination, vaccine- and infection-induced clones shrank markedly.

In the case of this clone: The antigen remains unidentified.

TCRdb's copy holds only in-frame clones and misses some; the assay was immunoSEQ multiplex PCR. Among 70,000 to 85,000 clones listed, around 81% were seen once. Trimming removed 4 bases at V and 4 bases at J, with 8 bases between. The CDR3 spans 12 residues. Germline V gene lookup returns CDR1 GTSNPN and CDR2 SVGIG (reference sequence). The sequencing used CD4+ T cells from PBMCs cultured with HCoV-229E spike peptides, collected after COVID-19 vaccination. The clonotype comes from a human donor who received a COVID-19 vaccine. V gene TRBV30 combines with J gene TRBJ1-3; perhaps TRBD1 as D (5 bases). CDR3 DNA sequence: TGTGCCTGGAAACCAGGGGGAAACACCATATATTTT. This encodes CAWKPGGNTIYF.